The rows below give T cell receptor beta chains drawn from one sample of a study of T cell responses to AZD1222 COVID-19 vaccine. Some clones are missing from TCRdb's copy, which holds only in-frame ones; the method was immunoSEQ multiplex PCR. The sample holds about 83,000 clones, 86% seen once. The material sequenced was peripheral blood, taken on day 0 of AZD1222 vaccination. All receptors derive from an adult in good health. Each CDR3 is given without its conserved first and last residue.

v_gene	j_gene	CDR3aa
TRBV5-5	TRBJ2-5	ASSRVTSQETQY
TRBV18	TRBJ1-2	ASSPGDRGGANYGYT
TRBV3-1/TRBV3-2	TRBJ1-3	ASSQSWAGNTIY
TRBV5-1	TRBJ1-1	ASSLGQGSMNTEAF
TRBV14	TRBJ1-5	ASSRQGYNQPQH
TRBV11-3	TRBJ2-4	ASSLGVGGRDIQY
TRBV11-2	TRBJ2-7	ASSFYTGEQY
TRBV9	TRBJ1-3	ASSVATGGTGSGNTIY
TRBV6-5	TRBJ1-2	ASSSDRVGGYT
TRBV7-8	TRBJ2-7	ASSAGGGGNEQY
TRBV24-1	TRBJ2-7	ATPRVRDYEQY
TRBV12-5	TRBJ1-4	ASGLDHPNEKLF
TRBV4-1	TRBJ2-3	ASRGRRELSDTQY
TRBV28	TRBJ2-7	ASLPGLAGGRTYEQY
TRBV6-4	TRBJ1-1	ASSGGQSNTEAF
TRBV6-2/TRBV6-3	TRBJ1-1	ASSRMTEKNTEAF
TRBV7-2	TRBJ1-5	ASSPQGYSNQPQH
TRBV6-6	TRBJ1-1	ASSLDRENTEAF
TRBV7-8	TRBJ1-5	ASSLEGYGNQPQH
TRBV5-1	TRBJ1-1	ASSLFGSNTEAF
TRBV4-3	TRBJ2-1	ASSQILGRYNEQF
TRBV13	TRBJ2-7	ASSPPGVTYEQY
TRBV5-4	TRBJ1-2	ASSQDSLRGYT
TRBV9	TRBJ2-2	ASSLRTGPNTGELF
TRBV2	TRBJ2-7	ASSSYEQY
TRBV3-1/TRBV3-2	TRBJ2-1	ASSPGLGNNEQF
TRBV2	TRBJ2-7	ASSERVPY
TRBV14	TRBJ1-2	ASSQDGLQGNYGYT
TRBV3-1/TRBV3-2	TRBJ1-5	ASSQDLSGGGNQPQH
TRBV2	TRBJ2-6	ASSERGAPSGANVLT
TRBV6-5	TRBJ1-5	ASSYGGTGNQPQH
TRBV25-1	TRBJ2-3	ASKRGGNTDTQY
TRBV10-1	TRBJ1-6	ASSAGSSNSPLH
TRBV5-6	TRBJ2-7	ASSLRDNLAYEQY
TRBV10-3	TRBJ2-7	AIRGAGTTTYEQY
TRBV18	TRBJ1-2	ASSPTGRDYGYT
TRBV9	TRBJ1-6	ASSFGTANSPLH
TRBV29-1	TRBJ1-1	SVERDRGSTEAF
TRBV19	TRBJ2-4	ASSQPGETNIQY
TRBV24-1	TRBJ2-3	ATSEQRGGRTDTQY
TRBV5-1	TRBJ1-2	ASSLGTRSDYGYT
TRBV15	TRBJ2-4	ATSTDREGKNIQY
TRBV5-1	TRBJ1-3	ASSLDYRGGSSGNTIY
TRBV27	TRBJ1-4	ASSLSVGVGEKLF
TRBV2	TRBJ1-1	ASSEGGGWAEAF
TRBV5-4	TRBJ2-2	ASSLSRNTGELF
TRBV4-1	TRBJ1-4	ASSQVGQGGKLF
TRBV19	TRBJ1-1	ASSIRENEAF
TRBV21-1	TRBJ2-5	ASTGLAGGQTKTQY
TRBV5-1	TRBJ1-2	ASSYGTGREHNYGYT
TRBV5-4	TRBJ2-7	ASSFRGSEQY
TRBV20-1	TRBJ2-7	SASGRVSYEQY